Listed below are T cell receptor beta chains from one sample, sequenced in a study of PD-1 blockade in classical Hodgkin lymphoma. Some clones are missing from TCRdb's copy, which holds only in-frame ones; the method was immunoSEQ multiplex PCR. The profile shows 7,000 or so clones, around four fifths of them singletons. The starting material was CD4+ T cells from blood, obtained at baseline. The receptors were gathered from a human donor with classical Hodgkin lymphoma. The conserved cysteine and the conserved F or W are not part of the CDR3 here.

v_gene	j_gene	CDR3aa
TRBV7-9	TRBJ2-5	ASSPRGTPQETQY
TRBV15	TRBJ1-5	ATSSGTVWNQPQH
TRBV7-7	TRBJ2-5	ASSFGGSQETQY
TRBV19	TRBJ2-1	ASILRGGPSNEQF
TRBV7-6	TRBJ1-1	ASSSRVPGQGQWVKAF
TRBV5-6	TRBJ2-7	ASSFGTTGEQY
TRBV7-2	TRBJ1-1	ASSLGQGINTEAF
TRBV19	TRBJ2-7	ASSALLGGREREQY
TRBV5-5	TRBJ2-1	ASSFGLAGYNEQF
TRBV5-4	TRBJ1-6	ASSSLGFNPNSPLH
TRBV6-5	TRBJ1-2	ASSRTANYGYT
TRBV11-3	TRBJ2-2	ASSSGTGSAGELF
TRBV7-9	TRBJ2-5	ASSLRPPLGEETQY
TRBV18	TRBJ2-3	ASSTGIHSTDTQY
TRBV5-5	TRBJ1-3	ASSVLQGLPGNTIY
TRBV19	TRBJ1-3	ASSLTGTFGNTIY
TRBV7-9	TRBJ2-5	ASSRKAGRETQY
TRBV28	TRBJ2-2	ASRRQSGYTGELF
TRBV7-9	TRBJ1-3	ASSLAEGGNTIY
TRBV28	TRBJ1-3	ASRERGNTIY
TRBV18	TRBJ2-4	ASSISATGGKNIQY
TRBV5-8	TRBJ2-5	ASSLRAGAETQY
TRBV7-8	TRBJ2-2	ASSSHTGELF
TRBV11-2	TRBJ2-2	ASSLRTGGTGELF
TRBV5-1	TRBJ2-3	ASSPGGAEDTQY